Below are 6 T cell receptor beta chains sequenced from a single sample in a study of shared clonotypes between healthy human individuals. Profiled with immunoSEQ multiplex PCR; TCRdb holds only in-frame clones, not every one. The sample records 2 million to 2.5 million clones, approximately 93% being singletons. Source material: naive CD4+ T cells from PBMCs. Subset indicated: CD45RA+ positively selected. These receptors were taken from a man aged 18 to 35 in good health. Some clones in this sample may be carry-over from other donors' samples.

This clone was recorded once. The genes are TRBV6-6 and TRBJ2-1; the match to TRBD2 covers 8 bases. The junction had 7 bases not matched to a gene; V was cut back by 0 bases and J by 9 bases. CDR1 and CDR2 from the germline V gene are MNHNY and SVGAGI (reference sequence). The CDR3 is 15 amino acids. As DNA, the CDR3 is TGTGCCAGCAGTTACTCCGCTAGCGGGTACTCTGAGCAGTTCTTC. Translating it yields CASSYSASGYSEQFF.

This chain connects TRBV5-1 to TRBJ2-2; 9 nucleotides match TRBD1. Trimming cost V 5 bases and J 2 bases; bases outside gene matches: 7. There are 16 residues in the CDR3. CDR1 SGHRS and CDR2 YFSETQ come from the germline V gene. The CDR3 coding sequence is TGCGCCAGCAGTAAGGAGGGACAGGGTAACACCGGGGAGCTGTTTTTT. Its protein product is CASSKEGQGNTGELFF. Using reference TRBV5-1 and TRBJ2-2 for the parts outside the CDR3, the full variable domain is KAGVTQTPRYLIKTRGQQVTLSCSPISGHRSVSWYQQTPGQGLQFLFEYFSETQRNKGNFPGRFSGRQFSNSRSEMNVSTLELGDSALYLCASSKEGQGNTGELFFGEGSRLTVL.

The table lists this clone with a few counts. This chain uses TRBV14 with TRBJ1-5; D is unresolved. This CDR3 spans 13 amino acids. The germline gives CDR1 SGHDN, CDR2 FVKESK. The ends were cut back, 1 base at V and 0 bases at J, with 1 base in the middle. CDR3 DNA sequence: TGTGCCAGCAGCCAAGGTAGCAATCAGCCCCAGCATTTT. Protein sequence: CASSQGSNQPQHF.

The chain recombines TRBV12-5 with TRBJ2-5, with D uncertain. The CDR3 runs to 12 residues. Trimming cost V 1 base and J 7 bases, with 7 bases left between them. Germline CDR1 LGHNT, CDR2 FRNRAP. DNA of the CDR3: TGTGCTAGTGGTTTGGCCGGCGGGACCCAGTACTTC. This gives the protein CASGLAGGTQYF. Filled out from reference TRBV12-5 and TRBJ2-5, the complete variable domain reads DARVTQTPRHKVTEMGQEVTMRCQPILGHNTVFWYRQTMMQGLELLAYFRNRAPLDDSGMPKDRFSAEMPDATLATLKIQPSEPRDSAVYFCASGLAGGTQYFGPGTRLLVL.

The gene calls are TRBV4-3 and TRBJ2-2, with 8 positions matching TRBD1. The CDR3 has 16 amino acids. After removal of 0 bases from V and 4 bases from J, the junction contained 4 bases not matched to a gene. In germline, CDR1 is LGHNA, CDR2 YSLEER. The CDR3 sequence is CASSQEGRGRTGELFF. CDR3 nucleotides: TGCGCCAGCAGCCAAGAAGGCAGGGGGCGCACCGGGGAGCTGTTTTTT.

The chain is built from TRBV6-6 and TRBJ1-6; TRBD1 matches at 7 bases. This CDR3 comprises 15 residues. Germline-derived CDR1 and CDR2 are MNHNY and SVGAGI (reference sequence). Trimming cost V 0 bases and J 7 bases; bases outside gene matches: 3. For the CDR3, the DNA is TGTGCCAGCAGTTACTCGGGACAGTTAAATTCACCCCTCCACTTT. It yields the protein CASSYSGQLNSPLHF.